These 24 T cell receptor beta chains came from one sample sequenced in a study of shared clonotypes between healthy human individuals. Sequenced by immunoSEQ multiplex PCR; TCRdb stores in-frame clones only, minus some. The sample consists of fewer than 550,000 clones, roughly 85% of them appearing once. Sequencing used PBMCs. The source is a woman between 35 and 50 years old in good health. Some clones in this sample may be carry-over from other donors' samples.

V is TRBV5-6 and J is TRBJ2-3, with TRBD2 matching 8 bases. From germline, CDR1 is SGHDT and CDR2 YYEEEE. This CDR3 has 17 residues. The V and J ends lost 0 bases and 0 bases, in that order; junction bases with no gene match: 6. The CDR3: CASSLGLAGLSTDTQYF. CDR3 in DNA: TGTGCCAGCAGCTTGGGTCTAGCGGGCCTTAGCACAGATACGCAGTATTTT.

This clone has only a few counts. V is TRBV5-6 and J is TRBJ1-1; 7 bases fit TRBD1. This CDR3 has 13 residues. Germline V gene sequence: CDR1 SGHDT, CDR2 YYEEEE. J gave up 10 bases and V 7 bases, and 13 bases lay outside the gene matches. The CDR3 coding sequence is TGTGCCAGCGGGGACAGTAGTACACTGGGAGCTTTCTTT. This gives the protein CASGDSSTLGAFF.

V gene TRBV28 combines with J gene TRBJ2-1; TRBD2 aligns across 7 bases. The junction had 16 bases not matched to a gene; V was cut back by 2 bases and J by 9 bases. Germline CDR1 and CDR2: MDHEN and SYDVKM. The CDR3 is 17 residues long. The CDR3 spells CASSLDPRAGSLGEQFF. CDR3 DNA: TGTGCCAGCAGTTTAGACCCCCGAGCGGGATCTTTAGGTGAGCAGTTCTTC.

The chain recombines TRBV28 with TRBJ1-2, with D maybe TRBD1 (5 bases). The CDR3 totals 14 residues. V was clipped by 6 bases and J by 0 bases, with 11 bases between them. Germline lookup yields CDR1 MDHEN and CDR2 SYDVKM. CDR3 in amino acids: CASRPTDSNYGYTF. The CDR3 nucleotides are TGTGCCAGCAGGCCGACAGACTCTAACTATGGCTACACCTTC.

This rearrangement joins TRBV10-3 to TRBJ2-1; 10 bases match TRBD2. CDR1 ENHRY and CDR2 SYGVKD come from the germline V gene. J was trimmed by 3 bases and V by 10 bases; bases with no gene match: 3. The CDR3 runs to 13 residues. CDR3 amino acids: CATGTSVYNEQFF. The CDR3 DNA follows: TGTGCCACCGGGACTAGCGTCTACAATGAGCAGTTCTTC.

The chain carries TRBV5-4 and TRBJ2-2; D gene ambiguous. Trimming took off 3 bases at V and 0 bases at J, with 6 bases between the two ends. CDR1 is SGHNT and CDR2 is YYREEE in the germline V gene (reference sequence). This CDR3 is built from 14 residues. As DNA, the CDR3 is TGTGCCAGCAGCTCCCCCTCGAACACCGGGGAGCTGTTTTTT. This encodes CASSSPSNTGELFF. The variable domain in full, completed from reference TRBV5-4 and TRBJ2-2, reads ETGVTQSPTHLIKTRGQQVTLRCSSQSGHNTVSWYQQALGQGPQFIFQYYREEENGRGNFPPRFSGLQFPNYSSELNVNALELDDSALYLCASSSPSNTGELFFGEGSRLTVL.

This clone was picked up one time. CDR3 in amino acids: CASSLKGVTEAFF. CDR3 nucleotide sequence: TGTGCCAGTAGTCTCAAGGGCGTTACTGAAGCTTTCTTT. This rearrangement joins TRBV19 to TRBJ1-1; no clear D. The CDR3 consists of 13 residues. Trimming stripped 5 bases from V and 5 bases from J, with 12 bases between. The germline gives CDR1 LNHDA, CDR2 SQIVND (reference sequence).

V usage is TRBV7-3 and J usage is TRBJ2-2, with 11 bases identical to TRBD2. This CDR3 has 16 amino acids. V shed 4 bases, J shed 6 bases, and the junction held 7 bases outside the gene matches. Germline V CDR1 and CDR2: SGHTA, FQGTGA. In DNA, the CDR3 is TGTGCCAGCAGCTCCAGGGGGACTAGCGGTTCCGGGGAGCTGTTTTTT. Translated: CASSSRGTSGSGELFF.

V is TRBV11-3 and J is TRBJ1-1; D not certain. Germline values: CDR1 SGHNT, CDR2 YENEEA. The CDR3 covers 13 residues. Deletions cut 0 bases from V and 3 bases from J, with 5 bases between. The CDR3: CASSLDGDTEAFF. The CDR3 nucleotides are TGTGCCAGCAGCTTAGACGGGGACACTGAAGCTTTCTTT.

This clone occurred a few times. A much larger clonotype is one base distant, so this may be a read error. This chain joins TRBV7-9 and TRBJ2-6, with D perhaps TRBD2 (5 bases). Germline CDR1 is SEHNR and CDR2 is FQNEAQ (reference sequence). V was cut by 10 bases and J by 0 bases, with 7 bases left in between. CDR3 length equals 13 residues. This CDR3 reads CATGNSGANVLTF. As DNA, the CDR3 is TGTGCCACCGGGAACTCTGGGGCCAACGTCCTGACTTTC. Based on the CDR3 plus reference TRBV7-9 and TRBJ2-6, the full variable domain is DTGVSQNPRHKITKRGQNVTFRCDPISEHNRLYWYRQTLGQGPEFLTYFQNEAQLEKSRLLSDRFSAERPKGSFSTLEIQRTEQGDSAMYLCATGNSGANVLTFGAGSRLTVL.

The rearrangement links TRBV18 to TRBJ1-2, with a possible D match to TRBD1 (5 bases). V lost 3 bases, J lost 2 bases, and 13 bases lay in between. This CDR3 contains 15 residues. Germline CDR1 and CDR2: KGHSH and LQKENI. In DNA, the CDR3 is TGTGCCAGCTCACCGCAGACGGGACGGAACTATGGCTACACCTTC. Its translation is CASSPQTGRNYGYTF.

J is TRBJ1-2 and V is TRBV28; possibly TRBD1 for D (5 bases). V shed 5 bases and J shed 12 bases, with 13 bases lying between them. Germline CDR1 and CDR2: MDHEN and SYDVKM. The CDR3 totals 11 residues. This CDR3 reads CASSRGVQDTF. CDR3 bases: TGTGCCAGCAGTCGAGGGGTTCAGGACACCTTC.

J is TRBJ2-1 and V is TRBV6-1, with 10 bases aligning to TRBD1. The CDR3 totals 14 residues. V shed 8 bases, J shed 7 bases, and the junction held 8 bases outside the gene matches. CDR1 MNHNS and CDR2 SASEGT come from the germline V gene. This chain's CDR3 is CASARDRGSNEQFF. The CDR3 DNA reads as TGTGCCAGCGCCCGGGACAGGGGTTCAAATGAGCAGTTCTTC.

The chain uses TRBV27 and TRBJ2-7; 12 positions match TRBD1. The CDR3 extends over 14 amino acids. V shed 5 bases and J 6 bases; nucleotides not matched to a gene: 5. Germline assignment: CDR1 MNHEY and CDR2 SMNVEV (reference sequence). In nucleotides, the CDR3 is TGTGCCAGCAGTCAGGGGACAGGGGGCCCCGAGCAGTACTTC. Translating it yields CASSQGTGGPEQYF.

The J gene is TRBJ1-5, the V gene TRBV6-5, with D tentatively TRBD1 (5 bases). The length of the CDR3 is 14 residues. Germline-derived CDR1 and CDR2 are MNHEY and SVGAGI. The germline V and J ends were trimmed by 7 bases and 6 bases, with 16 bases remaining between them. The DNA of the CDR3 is TGTGCCAGCAAGGCTCTGGGGGGGGGTCAGCCCCAGCATTTT. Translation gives CASKALGGGQPQHF.

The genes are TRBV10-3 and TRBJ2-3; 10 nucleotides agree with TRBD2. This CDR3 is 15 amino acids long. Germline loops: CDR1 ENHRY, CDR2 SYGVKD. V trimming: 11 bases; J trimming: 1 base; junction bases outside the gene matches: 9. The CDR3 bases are TGTGCCCTAAGCGGGAGGGCCGGGGGCACAGATACGCAGTATTTT. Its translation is CALSGRAGGTDTQYF.

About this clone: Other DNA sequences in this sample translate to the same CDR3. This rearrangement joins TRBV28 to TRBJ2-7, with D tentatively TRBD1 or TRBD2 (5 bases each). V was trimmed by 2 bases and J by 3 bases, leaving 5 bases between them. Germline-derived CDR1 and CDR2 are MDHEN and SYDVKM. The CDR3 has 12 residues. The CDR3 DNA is TGTGCCAGCAGTTTAGGGGGCTACGAGCAGTACTTC. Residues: CASSLGGYEQYF.

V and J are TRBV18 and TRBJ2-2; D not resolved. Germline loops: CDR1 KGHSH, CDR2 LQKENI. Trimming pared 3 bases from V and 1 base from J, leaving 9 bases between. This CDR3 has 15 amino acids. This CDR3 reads CASSPVVVNTGELFF. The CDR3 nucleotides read TGTGCCAGCTCACCTGTAGTAGTGAACACCGGGGAGCTGTTTTTT. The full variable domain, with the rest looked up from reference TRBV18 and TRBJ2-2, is NAGVMQNPRHLVRRRGQEARLRCSPMKGHSHVYWYRQLPEEGLKFMVYLQKENIIDESGMPKERFSAEFPKEGPSILRIQQVVRGDSAAYFCASSPVVVNTGELFFGEGSRLTVL.

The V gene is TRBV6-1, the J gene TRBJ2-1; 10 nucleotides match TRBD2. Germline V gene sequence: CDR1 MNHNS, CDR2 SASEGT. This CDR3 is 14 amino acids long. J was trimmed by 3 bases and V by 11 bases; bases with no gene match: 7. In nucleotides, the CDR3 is TGTGCCGGCGAACCTAGCGGGGGCTACAATGAGCAGTTCTTC. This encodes CAGEPSGGYNEQFF.

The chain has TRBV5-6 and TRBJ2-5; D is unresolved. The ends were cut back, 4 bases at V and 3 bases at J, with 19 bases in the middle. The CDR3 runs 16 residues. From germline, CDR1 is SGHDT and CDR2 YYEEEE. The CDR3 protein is CASSHSISPREETQYF. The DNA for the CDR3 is TGTGCCAGCAGCCATTCAATTTCGCCACGGGAAGAGACCCAGTACTTC.

CDR3 protein: CASSLYWGTDNEQFF. CDR3 nucleotide sequence: TGTGCCAGCAGTTTATATTGGGGCACGGACAATGAGCAGTTCTTC. The V and J genes are TRBV28 and TRBJ2-1, with D possibly being TRBD1 (5 bases). Germline V gives CDR1 MDHEN, CDR2 SYDVKM. V lost 1 base to trimming and J lost 5 bases, with 12 bases between them. The CDR3 covers 15 residues.

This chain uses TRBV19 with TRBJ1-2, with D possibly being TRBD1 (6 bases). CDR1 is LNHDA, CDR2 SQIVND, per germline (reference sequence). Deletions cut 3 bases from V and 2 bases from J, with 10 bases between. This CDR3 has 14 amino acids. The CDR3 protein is CASSIPGDNYGYTF. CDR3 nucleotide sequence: TGTGCCAGTAGTATCCCAGGGGACAACTATGGCTACACCTTC.

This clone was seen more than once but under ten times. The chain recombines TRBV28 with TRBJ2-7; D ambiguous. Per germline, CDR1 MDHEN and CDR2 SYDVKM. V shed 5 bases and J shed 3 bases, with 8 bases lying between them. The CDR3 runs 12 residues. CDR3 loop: CASSPARYEQYF. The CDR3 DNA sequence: TGTGCCAGCAGTCCTGCCCGCTACGAGCAGTACTTC.

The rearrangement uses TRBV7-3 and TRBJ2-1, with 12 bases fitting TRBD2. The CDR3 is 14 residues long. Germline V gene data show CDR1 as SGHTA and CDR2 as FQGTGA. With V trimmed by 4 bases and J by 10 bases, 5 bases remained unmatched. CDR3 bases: TGTGCCAGCAGCTCTTGGACTAGCGGGAACGAGCAGTTCTTC. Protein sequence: CASSSWTSGNEQFF.